This T cell receptor beta chain was sequenced in a study of regulatory T cells in long-lasting Graves disease. The CDR3 spans 13 residues. V was trimmed by 0 bases and J by 3 bases, leaving 3 bases between them. The germline V gene encodes CDR1 WSHSY and CDR2 SAAADI. To make TCR beta libraries, researchers used iRepertoire HTBI primers and Arm-PCR of CDR3 regions. TCRdb analysed the multiplex PCR reads with MiXCR anew, one entry per CDR3 protein. The data hold around 460,000 distinct CDR3 sequences, with 14% observed a single time. This clonotype came up a few times. This sample's time point: newly diagnosed GD, antithyroid drugs for less than 3 months. PBMC RNA was the source of the TCR library. These data also featured in a second study, about T cells in Graves' hyperthyroidism and ophthalmopathy.

The clonotype comes from a woman aged 50 to 60 with Graves disease. The input for sequencing was peripheral blood mononuclear cells (PBMCs), taken at new diagnosis, from a patient treated with antithyroid drugs. The genes are TRBV10-2 and TRBJ2-1; D is uncertain. The CDR3 loop is CASSESYYNEQFF. As DNA, the CDR3 is TGCGCCAGCAGTGAGTCGTACTACAATGAGCAGTTCTTC.